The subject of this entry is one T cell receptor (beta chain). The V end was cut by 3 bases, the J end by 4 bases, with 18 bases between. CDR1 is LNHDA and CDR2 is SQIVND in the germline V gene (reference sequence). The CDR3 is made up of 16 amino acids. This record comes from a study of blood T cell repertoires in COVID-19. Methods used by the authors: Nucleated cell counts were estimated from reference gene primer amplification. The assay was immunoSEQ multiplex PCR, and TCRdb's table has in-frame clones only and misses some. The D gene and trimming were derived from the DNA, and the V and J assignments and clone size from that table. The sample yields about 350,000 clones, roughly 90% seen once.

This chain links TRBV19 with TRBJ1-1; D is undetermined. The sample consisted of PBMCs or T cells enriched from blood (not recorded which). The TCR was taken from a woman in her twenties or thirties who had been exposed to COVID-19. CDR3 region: CASSMPQGSGLTEAFF. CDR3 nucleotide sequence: TGTGCCAGTAGTATGCCCCAAGGAAGTGGACTCACTGAAGCTTTCTTT.